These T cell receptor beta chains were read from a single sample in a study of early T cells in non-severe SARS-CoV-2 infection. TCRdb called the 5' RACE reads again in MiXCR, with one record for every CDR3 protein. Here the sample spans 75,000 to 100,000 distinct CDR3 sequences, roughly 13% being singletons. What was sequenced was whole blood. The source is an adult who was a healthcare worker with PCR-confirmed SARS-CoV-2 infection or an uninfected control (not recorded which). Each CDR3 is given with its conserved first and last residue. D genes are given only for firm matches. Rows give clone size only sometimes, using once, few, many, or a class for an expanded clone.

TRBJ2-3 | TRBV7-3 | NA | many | TGTGCCAGCAGCTTAAGGGAAGGGCATTCAGATACGCAGTATTTT | CASSLREGHSDTQYF
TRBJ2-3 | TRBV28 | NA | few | TGTGCCAGCAGGCTCCCCGGAGAAGCGCAGTATTTT | CASRLPGEAQYF
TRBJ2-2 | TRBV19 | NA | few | TGTGCCAGTAGTATACAAAAGGACATCACCGGGGAGCTGTTTTTT | CASSIQKDITGELFF
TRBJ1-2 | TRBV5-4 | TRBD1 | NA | TGTGCCAGCAGCAGGAGGGACAGCCAAAACTATGGCTACACCTTC | CASSRRDSQNYGYTF
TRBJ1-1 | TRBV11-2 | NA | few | TGTGCCAGCAGCCCCCAGTGGGTGATGAACACTGAAGCTTTCTTT | CASSPQWVMNTEAFF
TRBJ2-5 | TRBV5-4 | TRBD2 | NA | TGTGCCAGCAGCTCAGGGACTAGCGGGGGGAATGCCCAAGAGACCCAGTACTTC | CASSSGTSGGNAQETQYF
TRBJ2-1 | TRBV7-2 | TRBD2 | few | TGTGCCAGCAACCTAGCGGGGGGGTACAATGAGCAGTTCTTC | CASNLAGGYNEQFF
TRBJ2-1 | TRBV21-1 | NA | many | TGTGCCAGCAGCAAAGGTCCGGACAGGGGCGAGAGAAACCAAAATGAGCAGTTCTTC | CASSKGPDRGERNQNEQFF
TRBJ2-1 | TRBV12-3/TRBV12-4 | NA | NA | TGTGCCAGCAGTTCCCTATTCTATCCGACCCGAATAGGATACAATGAGCAGTTCTTC | CASSSLFYPTRIGYNEQFF
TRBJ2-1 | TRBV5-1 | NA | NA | TGCGCCAGCAGCTTGGAGGGGGAGGTCGATGAGCAGTTCTTC | CASSLEGEVDEQFF
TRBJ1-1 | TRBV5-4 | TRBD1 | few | TGTGCCAGCAGCTTGTGGGGGACAGGGAACACTGAAGCTTTCTTT | CASSLWGTGNTEAFF
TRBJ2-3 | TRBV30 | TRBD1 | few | TGTGCCTGGAGCGTGACAGGGGCGGGGGATACGCAGTATTTT | CAWSVTGAGDTQYF
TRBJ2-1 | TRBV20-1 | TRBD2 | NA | TGCAGTGAAGGTTCACGGGGGGGCCCCTACAATGAGCAGTTCTTC | CSEGSRGGPYNEQFF
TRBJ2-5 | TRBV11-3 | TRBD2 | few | TGTGCCAGCAGCCCCAATAGCGGGGGTAACCAAGAGACCCAGTACTTC | CASSPNSGGNQETQYF
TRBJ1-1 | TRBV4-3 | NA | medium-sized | TGCGCCAGCAGCCAAGATCTAATCGGGGAGGCAGAAACGGGGAACACTGAAGCTTTCTTT | CASSQDLIGEAETGNTEAFF
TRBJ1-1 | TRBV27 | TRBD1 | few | TGTGCCAGCAAACTACAGGGGTTGAACACTGAAGCTTTCTTT | CASKLQGLNTEAFF
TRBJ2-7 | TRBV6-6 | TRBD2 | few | TGTGCCAGCAGGCTCGGACTAGCGGGGAACGAGCAGTACTTC | CASRLGLAGNEQYF
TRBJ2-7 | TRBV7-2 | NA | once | TGTGCCAGCAGCCCTCAAGACTACGAGCAGTACTTC | CASSPQDYEQYF
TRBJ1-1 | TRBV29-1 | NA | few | TGCAGCCACCCGGGGCCTTCGAACACTGAAGCTTTCTTT | CSHPGPSNTEAFF
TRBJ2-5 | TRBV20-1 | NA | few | TGCAGTGCTATGGCTAGGCTGGAGACCCAGTACTTC | CSAMARLETQYF
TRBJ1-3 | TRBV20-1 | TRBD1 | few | TGCAGTGCTGAGGGACAGGGGGCGCAGGGAAACACCATATATTTT | CSAEGQGAQGNTIYF
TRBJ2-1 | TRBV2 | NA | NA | TGTGCCAGCAGTGTTATATACAATGAGCAGTTCTTC | CASSVIYNEQFF
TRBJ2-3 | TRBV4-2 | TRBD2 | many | TGTGCCAGCAGCCAGGGGACTAGCGGGGGCCGGGAGGATACGCAGTATTTT | CASSQGTSGGREDTQYF
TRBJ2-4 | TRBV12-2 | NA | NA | TGTGCAAGTCGCTTCTCCCTACTAGCCAAAAACATTCAGTACTTC | CASRFSLLAKNIQYF
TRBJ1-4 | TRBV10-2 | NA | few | TGCGCCAGCAGTGACCGACCGGCCTCAAATGAAAAACTGTTTTTT | CASSDRPASNEKLFF
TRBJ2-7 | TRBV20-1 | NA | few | TGCAGTGCTAGAGTGTTGGGCCTCTGGAACGAGCAGTACTTC | CSARVLGLWNEQYF
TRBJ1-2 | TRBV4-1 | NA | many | TGCGCCAGCAGCCAAGATCAGATTATCTATGGCTACACCTTC | CASSQDQIIYGYTF
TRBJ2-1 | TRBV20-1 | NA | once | TGCAGTGCCCAGGAGGGACGGACTGATTACAATGAGCAGTTCTTC | CSAQEGRTDYNEQFF
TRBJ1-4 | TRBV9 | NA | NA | TGTGCCAGCAGCTTCAGACAATCTGCAACTAATGAAAAACTGTTTTTT | CASSFRQSATNEKLFF
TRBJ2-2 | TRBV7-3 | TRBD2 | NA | TGTGCCAGCAGCCGCCACGGGGGGGCTGACGGGGAGCTGCTTTTT | CASSRHGGADGELLF
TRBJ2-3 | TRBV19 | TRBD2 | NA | TGTGCCAGTCGGGGGGGCAGCACAGATACGCAGTATTTT | CASRGGSTDTQYF
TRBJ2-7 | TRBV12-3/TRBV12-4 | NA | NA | TGTGCCAGCAGTCTAGTTGGGTTTCGGGTCCGCGAGCAGTACTTC | CASSLVGFRVREQYF
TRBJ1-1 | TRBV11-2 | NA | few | TGTGCCAGCAGCCCCACAGCGAACACTGAAGCTTTCTTT | CASSPTANTEAFF
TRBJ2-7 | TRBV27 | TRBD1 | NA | TGTGCCAGCAGTTTAACCGGGACAGGGGTTAACGAGCAGTACTTC | CASSLTGTGVNEQYF
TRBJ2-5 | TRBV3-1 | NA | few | TGTGCCAGCAGCCAAGCGGAACCGGGGACCCAGTACTTC | CASSQAEPGTQYF
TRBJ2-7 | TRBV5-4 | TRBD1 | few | TGTGCCAGCAGCAGACTGGGACAGCTCTACGAGCAGTACTTC | CASSRLGQLYEQYF
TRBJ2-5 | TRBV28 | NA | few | TGTGCCACCGGACAGAGTGTAACCCAGTACTTC | CATGQSVTQYF
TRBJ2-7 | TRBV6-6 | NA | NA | TGTGCCAGCAGGGAAGCGGGCGCTCCCTACGAGCAGTACTTC | CASREAGAPYEQYF
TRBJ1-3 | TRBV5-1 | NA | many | TGCGCCAGCAGCTTGGGCGGAGGGTCTGGAAACACCATATATTTT | CASSLGGGSGNTIYF
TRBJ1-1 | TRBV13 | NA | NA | TGTGCCAGCAGCTTATACTGGGAATCTACAAACACTGAAGCTTTCTTT | CASSLYWESTNTEAFF
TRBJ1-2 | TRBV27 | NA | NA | TGTGCCAGCAGTTTATCCGGGACACTACCTTATGGCTACACCTTC | CASSLSGTLPYGYTF
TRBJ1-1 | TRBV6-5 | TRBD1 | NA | TGTGCCAGCAGAAAGGTCCTACAGGGGAAGACTGAAGCTTTCTTT | CASRKVLQGKTEAFF